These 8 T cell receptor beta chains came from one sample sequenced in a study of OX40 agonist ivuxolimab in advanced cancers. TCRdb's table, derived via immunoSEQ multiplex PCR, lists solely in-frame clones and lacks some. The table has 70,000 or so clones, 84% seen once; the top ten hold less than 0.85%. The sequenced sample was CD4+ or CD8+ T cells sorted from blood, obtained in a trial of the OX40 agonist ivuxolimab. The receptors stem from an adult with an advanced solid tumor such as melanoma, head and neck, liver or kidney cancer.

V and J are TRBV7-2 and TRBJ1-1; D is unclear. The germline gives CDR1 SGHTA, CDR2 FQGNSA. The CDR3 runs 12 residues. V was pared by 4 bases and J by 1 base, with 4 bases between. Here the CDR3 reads CASSYQNTEAFF. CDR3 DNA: TGTGCCAGCAGCTACCAGAACACTGAAGCTTTCTTT.

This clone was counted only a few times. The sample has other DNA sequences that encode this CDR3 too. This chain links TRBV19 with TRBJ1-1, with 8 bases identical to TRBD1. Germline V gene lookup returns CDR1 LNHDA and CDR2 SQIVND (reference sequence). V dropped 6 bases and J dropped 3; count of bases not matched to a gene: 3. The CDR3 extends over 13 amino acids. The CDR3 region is CASSSTGDTEAFF. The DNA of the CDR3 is TGTGCCAGTAGCTCGACAGGGGACACTGAAGCTTTCTTT.

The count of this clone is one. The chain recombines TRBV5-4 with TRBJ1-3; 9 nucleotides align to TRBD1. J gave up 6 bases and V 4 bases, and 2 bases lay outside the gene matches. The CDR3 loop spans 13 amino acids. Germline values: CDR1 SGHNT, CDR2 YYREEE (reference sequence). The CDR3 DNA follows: TGTGCCAGCAGCCGGGACAGGGTAAACACCATATATTTT. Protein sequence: CASSRDRVNTIYF. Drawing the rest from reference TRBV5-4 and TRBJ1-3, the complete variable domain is ETGVTQSPTHLIKTRGQQVTLRCSSQSGHNTVSWYQQALGQGPQFIFQYYREEENGRGNFPPRFSGLQFPNYSSELNVNALELDDSALYLCASSRDRVNTIYFGEGSWLTVV.

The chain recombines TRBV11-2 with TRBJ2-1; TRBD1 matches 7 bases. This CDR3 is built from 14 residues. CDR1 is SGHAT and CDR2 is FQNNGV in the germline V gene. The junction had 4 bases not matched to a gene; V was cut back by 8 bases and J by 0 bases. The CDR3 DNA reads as TGTGCCAGCGGTGGGGACAGCTCCTACAATGAGCAGTTCTTC. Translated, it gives CASGGDSSYNEQFF.

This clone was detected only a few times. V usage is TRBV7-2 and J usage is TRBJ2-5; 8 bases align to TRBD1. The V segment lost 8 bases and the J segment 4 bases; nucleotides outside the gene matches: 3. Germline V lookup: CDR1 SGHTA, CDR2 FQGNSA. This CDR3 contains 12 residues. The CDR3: CASAGGAETQYF. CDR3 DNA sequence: TGTGCCAGCGCAGGGGGCGCAGAGACCCAGTACTTC.

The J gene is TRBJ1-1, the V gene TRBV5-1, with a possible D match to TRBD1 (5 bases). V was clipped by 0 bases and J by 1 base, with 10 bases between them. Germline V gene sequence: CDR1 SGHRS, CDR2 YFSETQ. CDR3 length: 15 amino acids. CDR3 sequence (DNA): TGCGCCAGCAGCTTGGTGGCAGGGAGGAACACTGAAGCTTTCTTT. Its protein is CASSLVAGRNTEAFF.

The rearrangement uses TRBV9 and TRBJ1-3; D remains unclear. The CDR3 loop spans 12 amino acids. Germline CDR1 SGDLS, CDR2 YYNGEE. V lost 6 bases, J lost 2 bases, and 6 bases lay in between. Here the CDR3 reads CASTRTGNTIYF. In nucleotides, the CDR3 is TGTGCCAGCACAAGAACTGGAAACACCATATATTTT.

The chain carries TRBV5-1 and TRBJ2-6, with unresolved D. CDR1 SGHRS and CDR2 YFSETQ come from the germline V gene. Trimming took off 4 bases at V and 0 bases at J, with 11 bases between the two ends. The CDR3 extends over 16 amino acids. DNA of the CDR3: TGCGCCAGCAGCGCCGAACAGAGCTCTGGGGCCAACGTCCTGACTTTC. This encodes CASSAEQSSGANVLTF.